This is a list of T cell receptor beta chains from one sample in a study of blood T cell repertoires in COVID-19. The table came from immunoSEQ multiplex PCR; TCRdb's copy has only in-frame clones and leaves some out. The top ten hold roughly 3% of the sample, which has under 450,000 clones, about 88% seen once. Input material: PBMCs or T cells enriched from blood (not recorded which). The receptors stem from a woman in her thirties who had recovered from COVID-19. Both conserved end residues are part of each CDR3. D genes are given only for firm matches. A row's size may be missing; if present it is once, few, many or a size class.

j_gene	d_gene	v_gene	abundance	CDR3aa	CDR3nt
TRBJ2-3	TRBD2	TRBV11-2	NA	CASSSERGVTDTQYF	TGTGCCAGCAGCTCAGAGCGGGGGGTAACAGATACGCAGTATTTT
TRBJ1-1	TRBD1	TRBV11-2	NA	CASSVDRDTEAFF	TGTGCCAGCAGCGTTGACAGGGACACTGAAGCTTTCTTT
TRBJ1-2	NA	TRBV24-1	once	CATSVGGPDYGYTF	TGTGCCACCAGTGTGGGGGGGCCGGACTATGGCTACACCTTC
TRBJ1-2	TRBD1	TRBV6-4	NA	CASSVRNGTAYGYTF	TGTGCCAGCAGCGTTCGAAACGGGACAGCGTATGGCTACACCTTC
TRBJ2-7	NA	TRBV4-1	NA	CASSQGGGPPYEQYF	TGCGCCAGCAGCCAAGGGGGGGGGCCTCCCTACGAGCAGTACTTC
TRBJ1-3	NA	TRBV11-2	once	CASSLVRRGSGNTIYF	TGTGCCAGCAGCTTAGTTAGACGGGGCTCTGGAAACACCATATATTTT
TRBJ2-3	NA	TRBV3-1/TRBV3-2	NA	CASSFRPGDTQYF	TGTGCCAGCAGCTTTCGCCCCGGGGATACGCAGTATTTT
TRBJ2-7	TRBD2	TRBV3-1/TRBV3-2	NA	CASSQWTSGSLEQYF	TGTGCCAGCAGCCAATGGACTAGCGGGAGTTTAGAGCAGTACTTC
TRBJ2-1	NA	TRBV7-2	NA	CASSSRGYYNEQFF	TGTGCCAGCAGCTCCCGGGGGTATTACAATGAGCAGTTCTTC
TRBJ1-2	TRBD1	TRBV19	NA	CASSIQQGKANGYTF	TGTGCCAGTAGTATTCAACAGGGGAAGGCGAATGGCTACACCTTC
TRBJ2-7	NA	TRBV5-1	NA	CASSHQGNDEQYF	TGCGCCAGCAGCCACCAGGGGAACGACGAGCAGTACTTC
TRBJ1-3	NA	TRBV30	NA	CAWSVLSSGNTIYF	TGTGCCTGGAGTGTGCTATCTTCTGGAAACACCATATATTTT
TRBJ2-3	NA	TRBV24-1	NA	CATSDYPTTDTQYF	TGTGCCACCAGTGATTACCCTACCACAGATACGCAGTATTTT